This TCR beta chain was sequenced during a study of prognosis after radiotherapy for stage I lung cancer. Whole-study results and caveats: Diminished Shannon entropy following stereotactic body radiation therapy characterized patients who developed distant metastases.

Germline CDR1 MDHEN, CDR2 SYDVKM. This CDR3 is 15 amino acids long. J gave up 2 bases and V 6 bases, and 4 bases lay outside the gene matches. The sample holds many counts of this clonotype. The antigen remains undetermined. The final CDR3 position lacks the conserved phenylalanine or tryptophan, pointing to a likely read error. The patients, a group without prior chemotherapy, radiotherapy or other malignancies, were all node-negative on CT and PET/CT. It was by two-round multiplex PCR that TCR beta CDR3 was amplified from genomic DNA. Amplification during the initial PCR round employed primers specific to each TRBV and TRBJ gene. TCRdb redid the calling of the multiplex PCR reads with MiXCR, one entry per CDR3 protein. This repertoire shows fewer than 50,000 distinct CDR3 sequences, roughly 25% found once; its top ten account for 20% to 30%.

Sequencing used PBMCs, obtained before or after stereotactic body radiation therapy (not recorded which). The sequence derives from a donor aged 50 or older with non-small cell lung cancer. The chain links TRBV28 to TRBJ2-7; TRBD2 agrees at 13 bases. The chain's CDR3 is CASSPGLAGAYEQYL. CDR3 bases: TGTGCCAGCAGCCCCGGACTAGCGGGGGCCTACGAGCAGTACCTC.